This paragraph reports one T cell receptor beta chain. Only one count was recorded for this clone. Its antigen remains unidentified. Per-nucleotide qualities are absent, and no much larger clonotype sits a single base away. These data belong to a study of immune characteristics of hereditary and idiopathic chronic pancreatitis. Regarding the complete study: Local immune cells and TCRbeta repertoires in the pancreas were profiled in this study for hereditary and idiopathic chronic pancreatitis, with control organ donor pancreases used for comparison. TCRbeta sequencing was performed on roughly five control pancreases, 7 or 8 hereditary chronic pancreatitis pancreases and roughly 6 idiopathic chronic pancreatitis pancreases. The gDNA-based approach was selected because the approach required minimal in vitro experimental manipulation of T cells infiltrating the pancreas.

Pancreas tissue with chronic pancreatitis was obtained from patients having total pancreatectomy with islet autotransplantation (TPIAT). No known history of diabetes was present in the included chronic pancreatitis patients. Genomic DNA was extracted directly from bulk pancreas tissue, without T cell sorting, for TCRbeta sequencing. At two US centers, pancreas tissues from patients and organ donors were collected on a consecutive basis. Preparation of the library involved the immunoSEQ multiplex PCR assay. The TCRbeta CDR3 region and neighboring sequences were amplified from pancreatic genomic DNA and then sequenced. The source study handled its data this way. Repertoire diversity was assessed as a mean normalized Shannon-Wiener index, and productive clonality and productive rearrangement counts were also measured. The nonparametric Mann-Whitney U test was used to compare repertoire metrics between the control and chronic pancreatitis groups. A clonotype counted as shared when its CDR3beta sequence had identical amino acid composition and length across subjects. TCRdb's version of the immuneACCESS table is confined to in-frame rearrangements and falls short of the full clone set. An unresolved V gene accounts for under half of the shortfall where checked; the remainder is of unknown origin. V and J calls and clone size come straight from that table; D and trimming were deduced from the DNA. The sample profile shows fewer than 2,000 clones; around 74% of them were found once. The ten top clones hold around 52% of the sample.

What the study reported, not specific to this receptor: Significantly increased TCRbeta repertoire diversity and reduced clonality were observed in both chronic pancreatitis groups relative to controls. Hereditary and idiopathic chronic pancreatitis differed in Vbeta-Jbeta gene family usage, including TRBV10, TRBV19, TRBV23 and TRBV5. The study did not include chronic pancreatitis caused by alcohol use. Because patient tissue could only be obtained at the time of TPIAT, differences in disease duration may have influenced the immune findings. Among some 14 chronic pancreatitis patients, higher numbers of productive TCR rearrangements went along with higher disease severity scores, showing a positive correlation.

The CDR3 numbers 16 residues from cysteine through phenylalanine. Only the CDR3 part of the read is kept: 48 bases, read in frame from the first base. A distance of 15 bases separates the germline ends of V and J, which lose 5 bases and 1 base respectively. CDR1 is given as SGHTA and CDR2 as FQGNSA, both from the germline V gene. This receptor was taken from a human donor with chronic pancreatitis. Sequencing was performed on pancreas tissue with hereditary chronic pancreatitis. The sequence links TRBV7-2 to TRBJ2-4; the D segment could be TRBD1, given 6 matching bases. At the DNA level, the sequence is TGTGCCAGCAGCCCCATGGGGGCCGGGGCCAAAAACATTCAGTACTTC. It codes for CASSPMGAGAKNIQYF. The CDR3 plus the reference TRBV7-2 and TRBJ2-4 genes for the other parts give the full variable domain: GAGVSQSPSNKVTEKGKDVELRCDPISGHTALYWYRQSLGQGLEFLIYFQGNSAPDKSGLPSDRFSAERTGGSVSTLTIQRTQQEDSAVYLCASSPMGAGAKNIQYFGAGTRLSVL.